This record concerns one TCR beta chain sequence. Antigen specificity is unknown. The data derive from a study of T cells in Graves' hyperthyroidism and ophthalmopathy. Whole-study findings and limits: Using 13 V-J features, a model discriminated ophthalmopathy from stable hyperthyroidism. The model anticipated ophthalmopathy a median around six months pre-onset.

This CDR3 has 13 residues. V was pared by 3 bases and J by 8 bases, with 13 bases between. The V gene's germline CDR1 is LNHDA and CDR2 SQIVND (reference sequence). Amplification yielded TCR beta CDR3 regions, with RNA transcripts as the source. First-round RT-PCR targeting the TCR CDR3 was performed with the HTBI primer set. TCRdb itself ran the multiplex PCR reads through MiXCR, one entry per CDR3 protein. The table shows 250,000 to 300,000 distinct CDR3 sequences, with about 19% occurring only once. The study included ophthalmopathy patients with Clinical Activity Score at least 3, NOSPECS grade at least 4 and duration under 3 months. From roughly 9.2 ml of fresh peripheral blood, PBMCs were isolated.

The V gene is TRBV19, the J gene TRBJ1-2, with D possibly matching TRBD1 (5 bases). This TCR was sampled from a man between 50 and 59 years old with Graves' ophthalmopathy. Material for sequencing was blood. CDR3 sequence (DNA): TGTGCCAGTAGTATGGAGGGGATAGGAGGCTACACCTTC. Residues: CASSMEGIGGYTF. The full variable domain, completed using reference TRBV19 and TRBJ1-2, is DGGITQSPKYLFRKEGQNVTLSCEQNLNHDAMYWYRQDPGQGLRLIYYSQIVNDFQKGDIAEGYSVSREKKESFPLTVTSAQKNPTAFYLCASSMEGIGGYTFGSGTRLTVV.